This TCR beta chain was recorded in a study of cytomegalovirus exposure and HLA in healthy donors. The CDR3 is made up of 12 amino acids. CDR1 SQVTM and CDR2 ANQGSEA come from the germline V gene. Between the trimmed V and J ends, which lost 7 bases and 0 bases, there was a span of 8 bases. Clones were read by immunoSEQ multiplex PCR, and TCRdb kept only the in-frame ones, dropping some. The sample has about 79,000 clones, 93% seen once. This receptor was taken from a woman in her 30s in good health and CMV-seronegative. Specimen: PBMCs. The rearrangement uses TRBV29-1 and TRBJ2-3, with D maybe TRBD1 (5 bases). In DNA, the CDR3 is TGCAGCGAACGACAGAGCACAGATACGCAGTATTTT. It is translated as CSERQSTDTQYF.